Each of the 4 T cell receptor beta chains below was sequenced from the same sample in a study of technical replicates of blood from a handful of donors. Clones were read by immunoSEQ multiplex PCR, and TCRdb kept only the in-frame ones, dropping some. The table has about 97,000 clones, 96% seen once. Sequencing input: T cells isolated from PBMCs. These receptors originate from a human donor in good health.

The V and J genes are TRBV7-3 and TRBJ2-1, with a possible D match to TRBD2 (6 bases). Trimming shortened V by 4 bases and J by 5 bases, and 12 bases separated the two germline ends. In germline, CDR1 is SGHTA, CDR2 FQGTGA. The CDR3 length is 14 residues. CDR3 sequence reads: CASSYTSPHNEQFF. The CDR3 DNA follows: TGTGCCAGCAGCTATACTAGCCCCCACAATGAGCAGTTCTTC.

The chain is built from TRBV4-1 and TRBJ2-2; 8 positions agree with TRBD2. The V and J ends lost 4 bases and 1 base, in that order; junction bases with no gene match: 5. CDR1 and CDR2 (germline): MGHRA, YSYEKL. The CDR3 sequence is 16 residues long. Here the CDR3 DNA reads TGCGCCAGCAGCCCCGGGCTAGCGGGGAACACCGGGGAGCTGTTTTTT. Translated, it gives CASSPGLAGNTGELFF.

The V call is TRBV28, the J call TRBJ1-3; 8 bases map to TRBD1. The CDR3 length is 16 residues. The germline V gene has CDR1 MDHEN and CDR2 SYDVKM. V shed 5 bases and J 0 bases; nucleotides not matched to a gene: 6. The CDR3 spells CASSGTGLFSGNTIYF. The CDR3 DNA follows: TGTGCCAGCAGTGGGACAGGTCTTTTCTCTGGAAACACCATATATTTT.

The gene calls are TRBV19 and TRBJ1-1; the match to TRBD1 covers 9 bases. Looked up from germline, CDR1 is LNHDA and CDR2 is SQIVND (reference sequence). The CDR3 runs to 15 residues. Germline trimming cut 2 bases from V and 5 bases from J; bases unmatched to any gene: 6. The CDR3: CASSILPGQGTEAFF. The CDR3 coding sequence is TGTGCCAGTAGTATACTACCTGGACAGGGGACTGAAGCTTTCTTT. Looking up the rest from reference TRBV19 and TRBJ1-1 gives the full variable domain: DGGITQSPKYLFRKEGQNVTLSCEQNLNHDAMYWYRQDPGQGLRLIYYSQIVNDFQKGDIAEGYSVSREKKESFPLTVTSAQKNPTAFYLCASSILPGQGTEAFFGQGTRLTVV.